The rows below give T cell receptor beta chains drawn from one sample of a study of cytomegalovirus exposure and HLA in healthy donors. The assay was immunoSEQ multiplex PCR, and TCRdb's table has in-frame clones only and misses some. There are some 180,000 clones in the sample; around 88% occur only once, and more than 1.5% lies in the top ten. Material for sequencing was PBMCs. Receptors were obtained from a man aged 40-55 years in good health and CMV-seropositive. Both conserved end residues are part of each CDR3. A D gene is named only where the DNA matches it firmly. A row's size may be missing; if present it is once, few, many or a size class.

v_gene	j_gene	abundance	d_gene	len	CDR3nt	CDR3aa
TRBV29-1	TRBJ2-7	-	TRBD1	13	TGCAGCGTTTCGGGACAGGGTGTGAGGGAGCAGTACTTC	CSVSGQGVREQYF
TRBV5-4	TRBJ1-2	-	-	14	TGTGCCAGCAGTTTGCCAGGGTTGTCGTATGGCTACACCTTC	CASSLPGLSYGYTF
TRBV7-2	TRBJ2-7	many	TRBD1	14	TGTGCCAGCAGCTCATGGGGGACAGTTTACGAGCAGTACTTC	CASSSWGTVYEQYF
TRBV7-2	TRBJ1-1	-	-	14	TGTGCCAGCAGGTATTCGTCGACCGGGACTGAAGCTTTCTTT	CASRYSSTGTEAFF
TRBV5-1	TRBJ2-3	-	TRBD2	15	TGCGCCAGCAGCTCGAATACGGGACTAGCAGATACGCAGTATTTT	CASSSNTGLADTQYF
TRBV2	TRBJ1-5	-	-	13	TGTGCCAGCCTTGACAGATTCAATCAGCCCCAGCATTTT	CASLDRFNQPQHF
TRBV5-4	TRBJ2-7	-	-	14	TGTGCCAGCAGCTTGCAACAGGCCCCCTACGAGCAGTACTTC	CASSLQQAPYEQYF
TRBV19	TRBJ1-1	-	-	13	TGTGCCAGTAGTACGACAGGCGGAACTGAAGCTTTCTTT	CASSTTGGTEAFF
TRBV6-5	TRBJ1-1	-	-	15	TGTGCCAGCAGTTACTCGGCAGGGAAGAACACTGAAGCTTTCTTT	CASSYSAGKNTEAFF
TRBV18	TRBJ2-7	-	TRBD2	16	TGTGCCAGCTCATTCCTAGCGGGAGGCGGAACCTACGAGCAGTACTTC	CASSFLAGGGTYEQYF
TRBV5-6	TRBJ2-7	-	TRBD1	14	TGTGCCAGCAGCCGATCGGGACAGTCCTACGAGCAGTACTTC	CASSRSGQSYEQYF
TRBV7-8	TRBJ2-6	few	-	17	TGTGCCAGCAGCTTAGTTCCTTCCCTTTCTGGGGCCAACGTCCTGACTTTC	CASSLVPSLSGANVLTF
TRBV4-1	TRBJ2-7	-	-	14	TGCGCCAGCAGCCCAATAGGTAGCGTCGGGGAGCAGTACTTC	CASSPIGSVGEQYF
TRBV7-9	TRBJ1-1	-	TRBD1	15	TGTGCCAGCAGCTTAAATCAGGGGGCGGGCACTGAAGCTTTCTTT	CASSLNQGAGTEAFF
TRBV10-2	TRBJ2-7	-	TRBD1	15	TGCGCCAGCCTGGACCGGGACAGGGTCTCCTACGAGCAGTACTTC	CASLDRDRVSYEQYF
TRBV28	TRBJ1-5	-	-	13	TGTGCCAGCAGAGACAGTTCCTTTCAGCCCCAGCATTTT	CASRDSSFQPQHF
TRBV7-9	TRBJ1-5	-	TRBD1	14	TGTGCCAGCAGCTCTCTGACAGGGAATCAGCCCCAGCATTTT	CASSSLTGNQPQHF
TRBV7-9	TRBJ2-3	-	TRBD2	13	TGTGCCAGCAGTTCTAGCGGGTGGGATACGCAGTATTTT	CASSSSGWDTQYF
TRBV13	TRBJ2-7	few	-	15	TGTGCCAGCAGCTTAGGCAGGGAGGATGGGTACGAGCAGTACTTC	CASSLGREDGYEQYF
TRBV28	TRBJ2-1	-	-	15	TGTGCCAGCAGTTTATGGGGGGCCTCCTACAATGAGCAGTTCTTC	CASSLWGASYNEQFF
TRBV27	TRBJ2-7	-	TRBD2	16	TGTGCCAGCAGTTCAGCCGGGACTACCCCCCTCTACGAGCAGTACTTC	CASSSAGTTPLYEQYF
TRBV2	TRBJ1-2	-	TRBD1	13	TGTGCCAGCAGGGGACAGCTTAACTATGGCTACACCTTC	CASRGQLNYGYTF
TRBV6-6	TRBJ2-1	-	TRBD1	14	TGTGCCAGCAGAGACAGGGCCTCCTACAATGAGCAGTTCTTC	CASRDRASYNEQFF
TRBV7-3	TRBJ1-2	few	-	12	TGTGCCAGCAGCACACAGGGTGTAGGCTACACCTTC	CASSTQGVGYTF
TRBV19	TRBJ2-3	-	TRBD2	14	TGTGCCAGTAGTTCTTGGGAGGGGACAGATACGCAGTATTTT	CASSSWEGTDTQYF
TRBV2	TRBJ1-4	-	-	14	TGTGCCAGCAGTCTCCGACGGGGTAATGAAAAACTGTTTTTT	CASSLRRGNEKLFF
TRBV7-6	TRBJ1-2	-	-	14	TGTGCCAGCAGCCCCACTATCACTAACTATGGCTACACCTTC	CASSPTITNYGYTF
TRBV7-2	TRBJ1-2	-	TRBD1	13	TGTGCCAGCAGCCCTGAGCAGGGGGTAGGCTACACCTTC	CASSPEQGVGYTF
TRBV5-1	TRBJ2-6	-	TRBD2	18	TGCGCCAGCAGCTTGGCGGGACTAGCGGGAGTTGGGGCCAACGTCCTGACTTTC	CASSLAGLAGVGANVLTF
TRBV19	TRBJ1-2	-	-	16	TGTGCCAGTAAAAGGAGGGCAGGCGATAGACGCTATGGCTACACCTTC	CASKRRAGDRRYGYTF
TRBV11-2	TRBJ1-2	-	TRBD1	14	TGTGCCAGCAGCCTCGGGACAGCGAACTATGGCTACACCTTC	CASSLGTANYGYTF
TRBV11-1	TRBJ1-2	once	-	15	TGTGCCAGCAGCTCAAGGACAGTGGAGACCTATGGCTACACCTTC	CASSSRTVETYGYTF
TRBV6-5	TRBJ1-5	few	-	13	TGTGCCAGCAGTTACGACAGGAATCAGCCCCAGCATTTT	CASSYDRNQPQHF
TRBV7-9	TRBJ2-7	-	-	12	TGTGCCAGCAGCTCTAGGGGTTACGAGCAGTACTTC	CASSSRGYEQYF
TRBV4-3	TRBJ2-5	-	TRBD1	19	TGCGCCAGCAGCCAAGAAGCTCTCGCTGGGGGACAGGGGAGGGAGACCCAGTACTTC	CASSQEALAGGQGRETQYF